This T cell receptor (beta chain) was obtained from a study of cytomegalovirus exposure and HLA in healthy donors. 13 Jbeta primers and 60 Vbeta primers were used for the PCR. Repertoires were generated with immunoSEQ multiplex PCR, while TCRdb's copy carries only in-frame clones and drops some. The sample shows about 140,000 clones, under 80% of them seen only once. Study-wide results and limits: Presence/absence comparisons presumed near-even sequencing depth among donors. In a later analysis, most CMV-associated TCR beta chains appeared HLA-restricted. HLA alleles were associated with some 16,000 TCR beta sequences in a later analysis at 0.05 false discovery rate.

As for this clone: Its antigen is unknown.

This CDR3 is built from 14 residues. Germline V gene data show CDR1 as SEHNR and CDR2 as FQNEAQ (reference sequence). Deletions cut 5 bases from V and 3 bases from J, with 12 bases between. This sequence joins TRBV7-9 and TRBJ2-3; D is unresolved. The clonotype originates from a male donor in good health and CMV-seronegative. The sample was PBMCs. The CDR3 DNA sequence: TGTGCCAGCAGCCCGCCTGAGGCAACAGATACGCAGTATTTT. This codes for CASSPPEATDTQYF.